Listed below are T cell receptor beta chains from one sample, sequenced in a study of tumor-infiltrating lymphocytes in localized non-small cell lung cancer. The repertoire was sequenced with immunoSEQ multiplex PCR; TCRdb's copy has only in-frame clones and lacks some. In the table there are under 20,000 clones, 55% to 70% of which are singletons. The source material was lung tumor tissue. The origin of the receptors is a human donor with non-small cell lung cancer. Each CDR3 is given with its conserved first and last residue. Fields, in order: D gene, V gene, CDR3 protein. The D gene is left open where the match is weak.

d_call: -
v_call: TRBV5-5
cdr3_aa: CASSAPGATNNEQFF

d_call: -
v_call: TRBV11-3
cdr3_aa: CASSITQGSYEQYF

d_call: TRBD1
v_call: TRBV30
cdr3_aa: CARRQGAQAFF

d_call: TRBD1
v_call: TRBV4-1
cdr3_aa: CASSQVTGVTEAFF

d_call: -
v_call: TRBV11-2
cdr3_aa: CASSPKEGNTEAFF

d_call: -
v_call: TRBV5-6
cdr3_aa: CASSSEVSTDTQYF

d_call: -
v_call: TRBV5-6
cdr3_aa: CASSSSSGSTDTQYF

d_call: TRBD1
v_call: TRBV18
cdr3_aa: CASSKDRESYAFF

d_call: -
v_call: TRBV5-1
cdr3_aa: CASSLEWNTEAFF

d_call: -
v_call: TRBV4-3
cdr3_aa: CASSQVQDPANVLTF

d_call: -
v_call: TRBV19
cdr3_aa: CASSIDLIRDVSSYEQYF

d_call: -
v_call: TRBV5-1
cdr3_aa: CASSLGGLQETQYF

d_call: -
v_call: TRBV28
cdr3_aa: CASSFAGYSNQPQHF

d_call: TRBD1
v_call: TRBV5-4
cdr3_aa: CASSLQGQPQHF

d_call: TRBD1
v_call: TRBV29-1
cdr3_aa: CSVNDGTDYTF

d_call: TRBD1
v_call: TRBV29-1
cdr3_aa: CSVDGTGVNEQFF

d_call: -
v_call: TRBV2
cdr3_aa: CASSQTEDIQYF

d_call: TRBD1
v_call: TRBV29-1
cdr3_aa: CSVVGTENTEAFF

d_call: -
v_call: TRBV10-3
cdr3_aa: CAISVGQGPGELFF

d_call: -
v_call: TRBV4-3
cdr3_aa: CASSRGDAYGYTF

d_call: -
v_call: TRBV5-4
cdr3_aa: CASSTLTRNDEQYF

d_call: -
v_call: TRBV6-5
cdr3_aa: CASSLLPSGANVLTF

d_call: -
v_call: TRBV6-1
cdr3_aa: CASSIQGGAEAFF

d_call: -
v_call: TRBV14
cdr3_aa: CASSQQPSSGNTIYF

d_call: -
v_call: TRBV10-1
cdr3_aa: CASSDEANTEAFF

d_call: -
v_call: TRBV15
cdr3_aa: CATSRGDTEAFF

d_call: TRBD2
v_call: TRBV4-3
cdr3_aa: CASSQGGIQRGETQYF